The entry below describes one T cell receptor beta chain. As yet, its antigen is unknown. The entry originates in a study of OX40 agonist ivuxolimab in advanced cancers. Study-wide findings and caveats: In the 0.1 to 3.0 mg/kg range, CD4+ and CD8+ blood T cells had expanded clonally by week 6. Researchers did not determine the expanded peripheral T cells' antigen specificity.

If patients had autoimmune disease history or systemic immunosuppression, they were excluded. V was pared by 3 bases and J by 3 bases, with 5 bases between. Looked up from germline, CDR1 is WNHNN and CDR2 is SYGVQD (reference sequence). There are 12 residues in the CDR3. Here immunoSEQ multiplex PCR was the method, and the copy in TCRdb shows in-frame clones only, minus some. Of 77,000 or so clones in the sample, 89% were seen once. Sequences were derived from CD4+ or CD8+ T cells sorted from blood, sampled in a trial of the OX40 agonist ivuxolimab. The chain links TRBV10-1 to TRBJ1-1; possible D gene TRBD1, 5 bases. This TCR came from an adult with an advanced solid tumor such as melanoma, head and neck, liver or kidney cancer. CDR3 sequence reads: CASSDRDTEAFF. The CDR3, as DNA: TGCGCCAGCAGTGACAGGGACACTGAAGCTTTCTTT.